A single sample is the source of the 2 T cell receptor beta chains below, sequenced in a study of T cells after yellow fever vaccination (dated by TCRdb to the late 2010s). The treatment or condition tag for this specimen amounts to: live attenuated yellow fever vaccine strain. The library was obtained by 5' RACE. Data came from an Illumina HiSeq 2500. TCRdb trimmed the raw reads at Q25, called clones with MiXCR and kept productive beta chains. Rows are combined by CDR3 protein, so each entry shows the most common genes and DNA. Present in this sample are around 29,000 distinct CDR3 sequences, 6.3% of which were seen just once. The top ten clones comprise approximately 25% of the sample. The input for sequencing was PBMCs, either bulk or a sorted T-cell subset (CD4+, CD8+, memory, or dextramer-sorted; not recorded which), taken on the day of the yellow fever booster vaccination. The receptors were gathered from a man aged 25 to 40 who received the YFV17D yellow fever vaccine.

In this sample, this clonotype turned up a few times. This chain connects TRBV27 to TRBJ1-1; D remains ambiguous. This CDR3 has 13 residues. Per germline, CDR1 MNHEY and CDR2 SMNVEV (reference sequence). V shed 6 bases and J shed 0 bases, with 8 bases lying between them. DNA for the CDR3: TGTGCCAGCAGAGTGGCCCTGAACACTGAAGCTTTCTTT. Protein sequence: CASRVALNTEAFF.

This clonotype was picked up a small number of times. The chain joins TRBV27 to TRBJ2-1; D remains ambiguous. V shed 2 bases and J shed 8 bases, with 13 bases lying between them. The CDR3 totals 14 residues. Germline V gene lookup returns CDR1 MNHEY and CDR2 SMNVEV (reference sequence). CDR3 nucleotides: TGTGCCAGCAGTTTAGAAAGTAGAGGATATGAGCAGTTCTTC. The encoded protein is CASSLESRGYEQFF.